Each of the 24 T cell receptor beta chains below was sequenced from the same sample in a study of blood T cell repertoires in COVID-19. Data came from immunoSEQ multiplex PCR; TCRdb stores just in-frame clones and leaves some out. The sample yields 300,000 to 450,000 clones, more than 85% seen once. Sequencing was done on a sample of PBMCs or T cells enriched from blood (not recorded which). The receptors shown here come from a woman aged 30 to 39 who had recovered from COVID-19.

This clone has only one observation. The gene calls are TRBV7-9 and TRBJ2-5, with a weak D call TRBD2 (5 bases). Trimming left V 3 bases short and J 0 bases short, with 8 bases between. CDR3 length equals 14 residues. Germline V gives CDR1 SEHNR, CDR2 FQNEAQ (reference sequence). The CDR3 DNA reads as TGTGCCAGCAGCTTGACTACGTACCAAGAGACCCAGTACTTC. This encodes CASSLTTYQETQYF.

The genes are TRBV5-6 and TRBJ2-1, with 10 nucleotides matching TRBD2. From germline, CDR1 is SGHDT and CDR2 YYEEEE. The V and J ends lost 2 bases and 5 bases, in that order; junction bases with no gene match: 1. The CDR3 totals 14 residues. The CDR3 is CASSFGLADNEQFF. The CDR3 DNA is TGTGCCAGCAGCTTTGGACTAGCGGACAATGAGCAGTTCTTC. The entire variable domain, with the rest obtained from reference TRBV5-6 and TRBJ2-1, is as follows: DAGVTQSPTHLIKTRGQQVTLRCSPKSGHDTVSWYQQALGQGPQFIFQYYEEEERQRGNFPDRFSGHQFPNYSSELNVNALLLGDSALYLCASSFGLADNEQFFGPGTRLTVL.

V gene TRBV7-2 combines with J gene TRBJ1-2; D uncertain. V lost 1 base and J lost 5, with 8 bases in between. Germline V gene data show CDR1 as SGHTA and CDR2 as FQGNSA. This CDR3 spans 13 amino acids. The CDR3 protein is CASSLDREYGYTF. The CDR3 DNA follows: TGTGCCAGCAGCTTAGACCGGGAGTATGGCTACACCTTC.

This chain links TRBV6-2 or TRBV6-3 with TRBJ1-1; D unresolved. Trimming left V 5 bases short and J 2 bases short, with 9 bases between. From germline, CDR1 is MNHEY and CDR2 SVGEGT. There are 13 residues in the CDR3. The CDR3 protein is CASSRRDNTEAFF. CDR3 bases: TGTGCCAGCAGTCGCCGGGATAACACTGAAGCTTTCTTT.

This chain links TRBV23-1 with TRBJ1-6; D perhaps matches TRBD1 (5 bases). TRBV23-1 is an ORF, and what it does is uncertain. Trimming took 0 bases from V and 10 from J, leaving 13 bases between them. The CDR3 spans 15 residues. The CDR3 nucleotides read TGCGCCAGCAGTCAATCTCCAGGGTATGGGTCACCCCTCCACTTT. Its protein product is CASSQSPGYGSPLHF.

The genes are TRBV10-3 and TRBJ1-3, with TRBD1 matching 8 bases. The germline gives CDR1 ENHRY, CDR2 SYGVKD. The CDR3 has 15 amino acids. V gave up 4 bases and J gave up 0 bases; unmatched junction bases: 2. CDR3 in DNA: TGTGCCATCAGTGGGACAGGGTTCTCTGGAAACACCATATATTTT. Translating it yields CAISGTGFSGNTIYF.

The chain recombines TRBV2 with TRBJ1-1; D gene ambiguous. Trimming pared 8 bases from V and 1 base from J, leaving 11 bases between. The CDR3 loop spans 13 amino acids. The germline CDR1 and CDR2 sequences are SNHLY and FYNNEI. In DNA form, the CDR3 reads TGTGCCAGCTTTAGTGTACGGAACACTGAAGCTTTCTTT. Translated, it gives CASFSVRNTEAFF.

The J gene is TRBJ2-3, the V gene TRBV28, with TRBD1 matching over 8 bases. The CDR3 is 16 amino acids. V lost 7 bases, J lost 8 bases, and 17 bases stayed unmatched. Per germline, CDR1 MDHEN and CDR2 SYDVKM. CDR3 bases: TGTGCCAGCACCACCTCGACAGGGGTTGTTAGAGGTACGCAGTATTTT. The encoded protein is CASTTSTGVVRGTQYF.

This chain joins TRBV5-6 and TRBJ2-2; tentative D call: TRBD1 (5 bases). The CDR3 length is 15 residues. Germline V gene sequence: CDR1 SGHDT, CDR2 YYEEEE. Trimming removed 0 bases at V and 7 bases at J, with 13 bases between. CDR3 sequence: CASSLVSGLHGELFF. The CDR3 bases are TGTGCCAGCAGCTTGGTATCAGGGCTTCACGGGGAGCTGTTTTTT. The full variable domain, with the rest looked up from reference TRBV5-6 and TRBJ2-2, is DAGVTQSPTHLIKTRGQQVTLRCSPKSGHDTVSWYQQALGQGPQFIFQYYEEEERQRGNFPDRFSGHQFPNYSSELNVNALLLGDSALYLCASSLVSGLHGELFFGEGSRLTVL.

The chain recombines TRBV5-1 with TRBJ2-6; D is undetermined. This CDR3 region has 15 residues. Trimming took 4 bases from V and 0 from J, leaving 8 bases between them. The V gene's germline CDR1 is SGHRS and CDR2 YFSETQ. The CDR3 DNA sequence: TGCGCCAGCAGCCCGCAGTCCTCTGGGGCCAACGTCCTGACTTTC. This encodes CASSPQSSGANVLTF.

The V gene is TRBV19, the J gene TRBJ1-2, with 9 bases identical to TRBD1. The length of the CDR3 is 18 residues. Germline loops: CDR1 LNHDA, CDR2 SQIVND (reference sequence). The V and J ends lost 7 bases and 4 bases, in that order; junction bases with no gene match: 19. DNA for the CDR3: TGTGCCAGTATCGCTCAGGACAGGGGTCGTACCTCCTCCTATGGCTACACCTTC. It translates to CASIAQDRGRTSSYGYTF.

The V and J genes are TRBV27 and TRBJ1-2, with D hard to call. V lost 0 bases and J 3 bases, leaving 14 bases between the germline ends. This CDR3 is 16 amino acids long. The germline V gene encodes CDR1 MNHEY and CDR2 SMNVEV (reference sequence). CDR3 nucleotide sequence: TGTGCCAGCAGTTTATCGGTGATGGGGAGGGACTATGGCTACACCTTC. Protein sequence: CASSLSVMGRDYGYTF.

The chain's CDR3 is CASSLQALSTNEKLFF. The CDR3 nucleotides read TGTGCCAGCAGCTTACAGGCATTATCAACTAATGAAAAACTGTTTTTT. The gene calls are TRBV11-2 and TRBJ1-4; D is undetermined. The V and J ends lost 2 bases and 0 bases respectively, with 10 bases between them. The CDR3 totals 16 residues. Looked up from germline, CDR1 is SGHAT and CDR2 is FQNNGV.

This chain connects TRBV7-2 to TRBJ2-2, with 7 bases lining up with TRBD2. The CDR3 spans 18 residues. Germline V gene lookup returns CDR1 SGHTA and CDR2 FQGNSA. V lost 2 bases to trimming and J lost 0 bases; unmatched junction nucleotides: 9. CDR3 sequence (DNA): TGTGCCAGCAGCTTATCCGTAGCGGGTCGCGCGAACACCGGGGAGCTGTTTTTT. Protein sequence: CASSLSVAGRANTGELFF.

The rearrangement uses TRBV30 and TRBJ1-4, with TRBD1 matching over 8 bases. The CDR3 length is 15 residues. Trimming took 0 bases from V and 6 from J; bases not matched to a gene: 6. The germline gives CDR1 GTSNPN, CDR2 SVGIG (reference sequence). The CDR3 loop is CAWSVGGTGDEKLFF. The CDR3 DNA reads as TGTGCCTGGAGTGTGGGGGGGACAGGAGATGAAAAACTGTTTTTT.

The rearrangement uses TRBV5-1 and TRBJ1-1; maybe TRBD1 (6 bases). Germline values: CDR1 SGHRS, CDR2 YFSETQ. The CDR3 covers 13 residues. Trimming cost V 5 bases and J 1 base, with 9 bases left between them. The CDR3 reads CASSSTGNTEAFF. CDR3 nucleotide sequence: TGCGCCAGCAGTTCGACAGGGAACACTGAAGCTTTCTTT.

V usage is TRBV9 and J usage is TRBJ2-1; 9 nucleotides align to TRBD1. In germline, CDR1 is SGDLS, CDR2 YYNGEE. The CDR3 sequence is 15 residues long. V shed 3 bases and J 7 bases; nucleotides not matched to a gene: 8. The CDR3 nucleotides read TGTGCCAGCAGCGCGACCGGGACAGGGTGGAATGAGCAGTTCTTC. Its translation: CASSATGTGWNEQFF.

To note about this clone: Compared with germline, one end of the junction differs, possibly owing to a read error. DNA for the CDR3: TGTGCCAGCAGTTCAGGCAGAGCTAATGAGAAACTGTTTTTT. Residues: CASSSGRANEKLFF. The J gene is TRBJ1-4, the V gene TRBV7-2; D is uncertain. This CDR3 spans 14 amino acids. In germline, CDR1 is SGHTA, CDR2 FQGNSA. Together with reference TRBV7-2 and TRBJ1-4, the CDR3 gives the full variable domain: GAGVSQSPSNKVTEKGKDVELRCDPISGHTALYWYRQSLGQGLEFLIYFQGNSAPDKSGLPSDRFSAERTGGSVSTLTIQRTQQEDSAVYLCASSSGRANEKLFFGSGTQLSVL.

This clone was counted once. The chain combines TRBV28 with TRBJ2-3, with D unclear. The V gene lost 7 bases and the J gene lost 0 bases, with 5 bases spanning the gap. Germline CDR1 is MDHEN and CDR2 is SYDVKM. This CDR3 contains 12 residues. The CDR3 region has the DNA TGTGCCAGCACTAGGAGCACAGATACGCAGTATTTT. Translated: CASTRSTDTQYF. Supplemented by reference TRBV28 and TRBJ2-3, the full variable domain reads DVKVTQSSRYLVKRTGEKVFLECVQDMDHENMFWYRQDPGLGLRLIYFSYDVKMKEKGDIPEGYSVSREKKERFSLILESASTNQTSMYLCASTRSTDTQYFGPGTRLTVL.

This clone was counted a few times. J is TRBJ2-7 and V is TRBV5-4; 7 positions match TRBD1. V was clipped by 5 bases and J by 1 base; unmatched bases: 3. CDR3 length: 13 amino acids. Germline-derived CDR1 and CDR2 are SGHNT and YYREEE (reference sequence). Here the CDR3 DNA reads TGTGCCAGCAGTCCGGACAGGTCCTACGAGCAGTACTTC. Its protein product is CASSPDRSYEQYF.

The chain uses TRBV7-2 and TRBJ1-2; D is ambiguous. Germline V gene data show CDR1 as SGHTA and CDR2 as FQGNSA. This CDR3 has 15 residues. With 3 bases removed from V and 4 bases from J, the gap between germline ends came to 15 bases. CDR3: CASSFGSGQLYGYTF. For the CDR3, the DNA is TGTGCCAGCAGCTTTGGTTCAGGCCAACTCTATGGCTACACCTTC.

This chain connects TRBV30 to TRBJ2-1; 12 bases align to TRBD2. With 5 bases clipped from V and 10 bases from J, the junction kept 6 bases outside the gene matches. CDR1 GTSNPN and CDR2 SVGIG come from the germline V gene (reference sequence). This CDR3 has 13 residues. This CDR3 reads CAWRTSGMGEQFF. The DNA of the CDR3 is TGTGCCTGGCGGACTAGCGGGATGGGGGAGCAGTTCTTC.

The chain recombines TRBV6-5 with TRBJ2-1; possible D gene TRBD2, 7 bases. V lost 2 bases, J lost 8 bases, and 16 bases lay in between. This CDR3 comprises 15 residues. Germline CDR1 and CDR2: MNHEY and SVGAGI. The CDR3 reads CASSYRGGDGDEQFF. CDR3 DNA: TGTGCCAGCAGTTACCGAGGGGGGGACGGCGATGAGCAGTTCTTC.

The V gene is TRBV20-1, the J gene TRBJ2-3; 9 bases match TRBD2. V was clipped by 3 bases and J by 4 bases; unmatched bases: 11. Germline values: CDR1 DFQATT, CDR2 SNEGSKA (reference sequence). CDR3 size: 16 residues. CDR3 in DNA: TGCAGTGCTAGTAACCCCCAGCGGGGGGTTGCAGATACGCAGTATTTT. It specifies CSASNPQRGVADTQYF.